The 2 T cell receptor beta chains below were found in one sample sequenced in a study of Tregs in tolerant kidney transplant recipients (dated by TCRdb to between 2018 and 2021). What this sample's time point label stands for: blood sample drawn before combined kidney and bone marrow transplant. Libraries were built with the immunoSEQ multiplex PCR assay. Not all clones reach the TCRdb copy of this immuneACCESS table, which keeps in-frame sequences only. Checked studies attribute under half of the gap to unresolved V genes and leave the rest unexplained. This sample holds some 71,000 clones; around 90% were observed only once. 0.35% to 0.5% of the sample goes to the ten largest clones. The specimen was CD4+ T cells from blood, collected before the transplant. These receptors all stem from a human donor who received a combined kidney and bone marrow transplant.

The chain is built from TRBV4-3 and TRBJ2-7; TRBD1 agrees at 10 bases. Per the germline V gene, CDR1 is LGHNA and CDR2 is YSLEER. The CDR3 has 15 residues. V was pared by 5 bases and J by 3 bases, with 7 bases of the junction left unmatched. CDR3 sequence: CASSDPGQGIYEQYF. In DNA form, the CDR3 reads TGCGCCAGCAGCGATCCGGGACAGGGGATCTACGAGCAGTACTTC.

J is TRBJ1-4 and V is TRBV6-5; the D gene is possibly TRBD1 (6 bases). Germline CDR1 MNHEY, CDR2 SVGAGI. The CDR3 consists of 15 residues. Deletions cut 1 base from V and 7 bases from J, with 13 bases between. The CDR3 DNA is TGTGCCAGCAGTTACTGGGGGCAACAAGGTGAAAAACTGTTTTTT. Translation: CASSYWGQQGEKLFF.